This entry is about one T cell receptor (beta chain). The assay was immunoSEQ multiplex PCR, and TCRdb's table has in-frame clones only and misses some. This sample carries around 60,000 clones, roughly 87% of them seen once, and the ten largest clones take approximately 0.61%. These data belong to a study of OX40 agonist ivuxolimab in advanced cancers. V shed 5 bases and J shed 1 base, with 8 bases lying between them. From germline, CDR1 is SEHNR and CDR2 FQNEAQ (reference sequence). This CDR3 spans 13 amino acids. The sequence was collected from an adult with an advanced solid tumor such as melanoma, head and neck, liver or kidney cancer. Source: CD4+ or CD8+ T cells sorted from blood, taken in a trial of the OX40 agonist ivuxolimab. This rearrangement joins TRBV7-9 to TRBJ1-1; D not resolved. The CDR3 is CASSTHGNTEAFF. The CDR3, as DNA: TGTGCCAGCAGCACACATGGGAACACTGAAGCTTTCTTT.